What follows are 18 T cell receptor beta chains derived from one specimen sequenced in a study of cytomegalovirus exposure and HLA in healthy donors. PCR primers comprised 60 Vbeta and 13 Jbeta primers. Some clones are missing from TCRdb's copy, which holds only in-frame ones; the method was immunoSEQ multiplex PCR. The table has 150,000 to 200,000 clones, 82% seen once. Specimen: PBMCs. All receptors come from a woman aged 18-29 years in good health and CMV-seronegative.

This rearrangement joins TRBV5-6 to TRBJ2-1; 14 bases fit TRBD2. Germline values: CDR1 SGHDT, CDR2 YYEEEE. The CDR3 is 18 residues long. The junction had 10 bases not matched to a gene; V was cut back by 0 bases and J by 8 bases. CDR3: CASSLVAGTSGSIHEQFF. The CDR3 DNA reads as TGTGCCAGCAGCTTGGTGGCCGGGACTAGCGGGAGTATCCATGAGCAGTTCTTC.

The chain is built from TRBV28 and TRBJ1-4; 7 bases line up with TRBD1. CDR3 size: 15 residues. Germline lookup yields CDR1 MDHEN and CDR2 SYDVKM. V shed 6 bases and J 8 bases; nucleotides not matched to a gene: 12. The CDR3 DNA reads as TGTGCCAGCAGACAGGAGACAGGGTTCTACGAAAAACTGTTTTTT. It specifies CASRQETGFYEKLFF.

The V gene is TRBV19, the J gene TRBJ2-7, with 9 bases aligning to TRBD1. From germline, CDR1 is LNHDA and CDR2 SQIVND (reference sequence). This CDR3 spans 15 amino acids. V lost 3 bases and J lost 5; bases outside the gene matches: 8. CDR3 protein: CASSIGDRALNEQYF. Here the CDR3 DNA reads TGTGCCAGTAGTATCGGGGACAGGGCTCTTAACGAGCAGTACTTC.

CDR3: CASSQDSDRDFTDTQYF. DNA for the CDR3: TGCGCCAGCAGCCAAGATTCGGACCGGGACTTCACAGATACGCAGTATTTT. This chain uses TRBV4-1 with TRBJ2-3; D might be TRBD2 (6 bases). Trimming removed 0 bases from V and 2 bases from J, with 15 bases in between. This CDR3 is 17 amino acids long. The germline V gene has CDR1 MGHRA and CDR2 YSYEKL.

The chain is built from TRBV19 and TRBJ2-7, with TRBD2 matching over 10 bases. The V and J ends lost 3 bases and 0 bases, in that order; junction bases with no gene match: 5. The CDR3 is 16 residues long. The germline CDR1 and CDR2 sequences are LNHDA and SQIVND (reference sequence). In DNA, the CDR3 is TGTGCCAGTAGTATCGGACTAGCGGTTAGCTCCTACGAGCAGTACTTC. It encodes CASSIGLAVSSYEQYF.

This rearrangement joins TRBV30 to TRBJ1-1; D possibly corresponds to TRBD1 (6 bases). Germline CDR1 is GTSNPN and CDR2 is SVGIG (reference sequence). This CDR3 region has 13 residues. Between the trimmed V and J ends, which lost 4 bases and 6 bases, there was a span of 15 bases. As DNA, the CDR3 is TGTGCCTGGAAACGGACAGCCTTCTCTGAAGCTTTCTTT. Translated: CAWKRTAFSEAFF.

V gene TRBV27 combines with J gene TRBJ2-5; D is unresolved. Between the trimmed V and J ends, which lost 3 bases and 5 bases, there was a span of 10 bases. CDR1 MNHEY and CDR2 SMNVEV come from the germline V gene (reference sequence). This CDR3 spans 13 amino acids. The CDR3 DNA reads TGTGCCAGCAGTTTCAGTGGTTTTGAGACCCAGTACTTC. This encodes CASSFSGFETQYF.

The chain joins TRBV30 to TRBJ2-2; 10 nucleotides agree with TRBD1. Per the germline V gene, CDR1 is GTSNPN and CDR2 is SVGIG (reference sequence). The CDR3 totals 17 residues. V shed 0 bases and J 5 bases; nucleotides not matched to a gene: 9. The CDR3 sequence is CAWSVPWDRGRTGELFF. As DNA, the CDR3 is TGTGCCTGGAGTGTCCCTTGGGACAGGGGACGGACCGGGGAGCTGTTTTTT.

This clone has more than one count but fewer than ten. The chain is built from TRBV7-9 and TRBJ2-1; tentatively, D is TRBD2 (5 bases). This CDR3 is 14 amino acids long. Trimming stripped 0 bases from V and 12 bases from J, with 15 bases between. Germline loops: CDR1 SEHNR, CDR2 FQNEAQ (reference sequence). In DNA, the CDR3 is TGTGCCAGCAGCTTAGCGTCATTCCACGGGGTGCAGTTCTTC. It specifies CASSLASFHGVQFF. Supplemented by reference TRBV7-9 and TRBJ2-1, the full variable domain reads DTGVSQNPRHKITKRGQNVTFRCDPISEHNRLYWYRQTLGQGPEFLTYFQNEAQLEKSRLLSDRFSAERPKGSFSTLEIQRTEQGDSAMYLCASSLASFHGVQFFGPGTRLTVL.

V gene TRBV9 combines with J gene TRBJ2-2; D gene uncertain. The length of the CDR3 is 13 residues. The ends were cut back, 0 bases at V and 6 bases at J, with 6 bases in the middle. The V gene's germline CDR1 is SGDLS and CDR2 YYNGEE. Here the CDR3 reads CASSVAAAGELFF. The CDR3 DNA reads TGTGCCAGCAGCGTAGCTGCGGCCGGGGAGCTGTTTTTT.

V and J are TRBV5-1 and TRBJ2-3; the match to TRBD1 covers 8 bases. CDR3 length: 18 amino acids. J was trimmed by 3 bases and V by 3 bases; bases with no gene match: 15. Per germline, CDR1 SGHRS and CDR2 YFSETQ. The CDR3 nucleotides are TGCGCCAGCAGCTATAACCGACAGGGGATTAAACTGACAGATACGCAGTATTTT. Residues: CASSYNRQGIKLTDTQYF.

The chain recombines TRBV28 with TRBJ2-7, with 11 bases aligning to TRBD2. This CDR3 contains 16 residues. Germline V gene sequence: CDR1 MDHEN, CDR2 SYDVKM. V was clipped by 5 bases and J by 2 bases; unmatched bases: 8. The CDR3 region has the DNA TGTGCCAGCAGTCCCCTGGGGACTAGCGGAACCTACGAGCAGTACTTC. Translating it yields CASSPLGTSGTYEQYF.

This chain joins TRBV4-3 and TRBJ2-7; TRBD2 matches at 7 bases. Germline V CDR1 and CDR2: LGHNA, YSLEER. V was clipped by 0 bases and J by 5 bases; unmatched bases: 7. The CDR3 spans 15 residues. The CDR3 DNA is TGCGCCAGCAGCCAAGATCCCGCCCTAGCGGACGAGCAGTACTTC. This encodes CASSQDPALADEQYF.

This clone has only a few counts. The V gene is TRBV6-1, the J gene TRBJ2-1; D is unclear. CDR3 length: 15 residues. Trimming cost V 6 bases and J 1 base, with 13 bases left between them. CDR1 is MNHNS, CDR2 SASEGT, per germline. As DNA, the CDR3 is TGTGCCAGCAGGCTCCCGGTCGTATCCTACAATGAGCAGTTCTTC. Residues: CASRLPVVSYNEQFF.

A few counts support this clone. The chain joins TRBV4-3 to TRBJ1-1; D is unclear. The V gene lost 0 bases and the J gene lost 7 bases, with 12 bases spanning the gap. The CDR3 is 14 residues long. Germline V CDR1 and CDR2: LGHNA, YSLEER. The CDR3 loop reads CASSQEIGYGEAFF. CDR3 DNA: TGCGCCAGCAGCCAAGAAATCGGGTATGGTGAAGCTTTCTTT.

The V call is TRBV27, the J call TRBJ1-3; D gene ambiguous. Trimming shortened V by 2 bases and J by 0 bases, and 14 bases separated the two germline ends. Germline-derived CDR1 and CDR2 are MNHEY and SMNVEV (reference sequence). The CDR3 has 17 residues. The CDR3 DNA reads as TGTGCCAGCAGTTTAGGTCGGGAATTTTACTCTGGAAACACCATATATTTT. This codes for CASSLGREFYSGNTIYF.

This clone was counted only a few times. The chain joins TRBV10-1 to TRBJ1-3; 8 bases are a match to TRBD1. Germline CDR1 and CDR2: WNHNN and SYGVQD (reference sequence). This CDR3 spans 20 amino acids. The trim removed 7 bases at V and 2 bases at J, leaving 22 bases unmatched. The CDR3 region has the DNA TGCGCCAGCAAACCCGGGTACAGGGGGGTATTGAGGCCACCTGGAAACACCATATATTTT. Translated, it gives CASKPGYRGVLRPPGNTIYF.

The rearrangement joins TRBV27 to TRBJ2-1; 7 bases agree with TRBD1. The CDR3 is 16 amino acids. CDR1 is MNHEY and CDR2 is SMNVEV in the germline V gene (reference sequence). The V segment lost 6 bases and the J segment 4 bases; nucleotides outside the gene matches: 12. As DNA, the CDR3 is TGTGCCAGCAGGACAAACAACAGGGGACCATACAATGAGCAGTTCTTC. It specifies CASRTNNRGPYNEQFF.